Listed below are T cell receptor beta chains from one sample, sequenced in a study of T-cell memory formation after mild COVID-19. TCRdb analysed the 5' RACE reads with MiXCR anew, one entry per CDR3 protein. The sample records about 180,000 distinct CDR3 sequences, 16% being singletons. The sample comprised PBMCs or a T cell subset sorted from them (not recorded which). These receptors were obtained from an adult woman who had mild COVID-19 (a few samples of this study predate the infection). Cell type and time point are not known. Each CDR3 is given with its conserved first and last residue. A D gene is named only where the DNA matches it firmly. Part of the rows lack a size; the others show once, few, many or a class for expanded clones.

j_gene,v_gene,abundance,d_gene,CDR3aa,CDR3nt
TRBJ2-7,TRBV9,few,TRBD1,CASSVGTVNNEQYF,TGTGCCAGCAGCGTCGGGACAGTCAACAACGAGCAGTACTTC
TRBJ2-3,TRBV5-6,NA,TRBD2,CASSSGLAGPDTQYF,TGTGCCAGCAGCAGCGGACTAGCGGGACCAGATACGCAGTATTTT
TRBJ2-3,TRBV19,few,NA,CASSTRLDSNTQYF,TGTGCCAGTAGTACACGCCTTGACAGCAATACGCAGTATTTT
TRBJ1-2,TRBV3-1,NA,NA,CASSQDSGVYYGYTF,TGTGCCAGCAGCCAAGACTCAGGGGTTTACTATGGCTACACCTTC
TRBJ2-3,TRBV5-1,few,NA,CASSLGAERAVAADTQYF,TGCGCCAGCAGCTTGGGTGCAGAACGGGCAGTCGCGGCAGATACGCAGTATTTT
TRBJ2-7,TRBV27,NA,TRBD1,CASRGTGIAYEQYF,TGTGCCAGCAGGGGGACAGGAATAGCCTACGAGCAGTACTTC
TRBJ1-5,TRBV7-2,many,NA,CASKGDHQPQHF,TGTGCCAGCAAAGGGGACCATCAGCCCCAGCATTTT
TRBJ1-1,TRBV10-3,NA,TRBD1,CAIRGTGKTEAFF,TGTGCCATCAGGGGGACAGGGAAGACTGAAGCTTTCTTT
TRBJ2-7,TRBV12-3/TRBV12-4,many,TRBD1,CASSLIHGTGVSYEQYF,TGTGCCAGCAGTTTGATCCACGGGACAGGGGTCTCCTACGAGCAGTACTTC
TRBJ2-1,TRBV7-2,few,NA,CASSSGFPPNEQFF,TGTGCCAGCAGCTCAGGATTCCCCCCCAATGAGCAGTTCTTC
TRBJ2-7,TRBV5-1,few,TRBD1,CASSAGQGVSEQYF,TGCGCCAGCAGCGCTGGGCAGGGGGTCAGCGAGCAGTACTTC
TRBJ1-2,TRBV18,NA,NA,CASSPSDTRGYTF,TGTGCCAGCTCACCCTCGGATACGCGCGGCTACACCTTC
TRBJ2-7,TRBV5-1,NA,NA,CASSSTDKSYEQYF,TGCGCCAGCAGCTCTACTGACAAGTCCTACGAGCAGTACTTC
TRBJ1-2,TRBV6-5,NA,NA,CASSYLGAAGYTF,TGTGCCAGCAGTTACTTGGGTGCGGCCGGCTACACCTTC
TRBJ2-1,TRBV12-3/TRBV12-4,NA,NA,CASSLGQGIHEQFF,TGTGCCAGCAGTTTGGGGCAGGGGATCCATGAGCAGTTCTTC
TRBJ2-7,TRBV4-3,many,NA,CASSQELGSSYEQYF,TGCGCCAGCAGCCAAGAGCTCGGGAGCTCCTACGAGCAGTACTTC
TRBJ2-1,TRBV6-4,NA,TRBD2,CASSVAGGFNEQFF,TGTGCCAGCAGTGTAGCGGGAGGGTTCAATGAGCAGTTCTTC
TRBJ2-7,TRBV9,NA,NA,CASSDSPQGYEQYF,TGTGCCAGCAGCGATAGCCCACAGGGATACGAGCAGTACTTC
TRBJ2-5,TRBV5-1,few,TRBD2,CASVGSGRWGLETQYF,TGCGCCAGCGTTGGTAGCGGGAGATGGGGACTAGAGACCCAGTACTTC
TRBJ1-1,TRBV29-1,few,NA,CSVGQYEAFF,TGCAGCGTTGGGCAGTATGAAGCTTTCTTT
TRBJ2-3,TRBV20-1,NA,TRBD2,CSAQMAGGPPEDTQYF,TGCAGTGCTCAGATGGCGGGAGGGCCTCCTGAGGATACGCAGTATTTT
TRBJ1-4,TRBV7-2,many,TRBD1,CASSSQQGARSEKLFF,TGTGCCAGCAGCTCGCAACAGGGGGCGCGCAGTGAAAAACTGTTTTTT
TRBJ1-6,TRBV18,many,NA,CASSPDRKNSPLHF,TGTGCCAGCTCACCCGACAGGAAGAATTCACCCCTCCACTTT
TRBJ2-1,TRBV6-6,few,TRBD2,CASHTSGRAIQFF,TGTGCCAGCCATACTAGCGGGAGGGCTATACAGTTCTTC
TRBJ2-7,TRBV11-3,NA,TRBD1,CASSYGHRGEQYF,TGTGCCAGCAGCTACGGACACAGGGGCGAGCAGTACTTC
TRBJ2-1,TRBV28,NA,TRBD2,CASRALGLALVNEQFF,TGTGCCAGCAGGGCCTTGGGACTAGCTTTGGTGAATGAGCAGTTCTTC
TRBJ2-1,TRBV20-1,many,TRBD2,CSATWTSGSWNEQFF,TGCAGTGCTACCTGGACTAGCGGGAGCTGGAATGAGCAGTTCTTC
TRBJ2-3,TRBV5-1,NA,NA,CASSSRRATDTQYF,TGCGCCAGCAGCTCGCGGCGAGCCACAGATACGCAGTATTTT
TRBJ1-1,TRBV7-2,few,NA,CASSSTGGVEAFF,TGTGCCAGCAGCTCCACGGGGGGGGTCGAAGCTTTCTTT
TRBJ1-1,TRBV7-9,few,NA,CASIRAGRENTEAFF,TGTGCCAGCATACGGGCAGGTCGGGAGAACACTGAAGCTTTCTTT
TRBJ2-2,TRBV12-3/TRBV12-4,NA,NA,CASISNTGSGELFF,TGTGCCAGCATCTCTAATACTGGGTCCGGGGAGCTGTTTTTT
TRBJ2-5,TRBV12-3/TRBV12-4,NA,NA,CASSTGRQETQYF,TGTGCCAGCAGTACAGGGCGGCAAGAGACCCAGTACTTC
TRBJ2-3,TRBV12-3/TRBV12-4,few,NA,CASSFTGPSTDTQYF,TGTGCCAGCAGTTTTACAGGTCCTAGCACAGATACGCAGTATTTT
TRBJ2-3,TRBV7-9,many,NA,CASSLAGSSSDTQYF,TGTGCCAGCAGCTTAGCGGGCAGCAGTTCAGATACGCAGTATTTT
TRBJ2-2,TRBV20-1,many,NA,CSARRNTGELFF,TGCAGTGCCCGGCGGAACACCGGGGAGCTGTTTTTT
TRBJ2-3,TRBV6-5,NA,NA,CASSYSWGATASTDTQYF,TGTGCCAGCAGTTACTCGTGGGGGGCGACCGCCAGCACAGATACGCAGTATTTT
TRBJ2-7,TRBV5-4,NA,NA,CASSPRQGAAYEQYF,TGTGCCAGCAGCCCGAGGCAGGGAGCTGCCTACGAGCAGTACTTC
TRBJ2-3,TRBV12-3/TRBV12-4,many,TRBD2,CASSQSGSTQYF,TGTGCCAGCAGTCAGAGCGGGAGTACGCAGTATTTT
TRBJ2-5,TRBV19,NA,TRBD2,CASSETSGRVQTQYF,TGTGCCAGTAGTGAGACTAGCGGGAGGGTGCAGACCCAGTACTTC
TRBJ1-5,TRBV6-5,few,NA,CASSYSAGSNQPQHF,TGTGCCAGCAGTTACTCGGCAGGTAGCAATCAGCCCCAGCATTTT